This passage covers 28 T cell receptor beta chains from one sample sequenced in a study of blood T cell repertoires in COVID-19. TCRdb's table, derived via immunoSEQ multiplex PCR, lists solely in-frame clones and lacks some. The sample has about 120,000 clones; 85% are singletons. The sequencing sample was made of peripheral blood. The origin of the receptors is a woman aged 80 or older with acute or convalescent COVID-19.

Note on this clone: The junction departs from germline at one end; a sequencing error may be responsible. This sequence joins TRBV6-6 and TRBJ2-1; D perhaps matches TRBD2 (5 bases). The CDR3 is 15 residues long. CDR1 MNHNY and CDR2 SVGAGI come from the germline V gene (reference sequence). The CDR3 DNA reads as TGTGCCAGCAGTTACTCGGCTAGCTCCCACAATGAGCAGTTCTTC. The encoded protein is CASSYSASSHNEQFF.

The V and J genes are TRBV12-3 or TRBV12-4 and TRBJ1-3, with D uncertain. Trimming took off 3 bases at V and 4 bases at J, with 4 bases between the two ends. This CDR3 is 12 amino acids long. CDR3 amino acids: CASSLRGNTIYF. The CDR3 nucleotides are TGTGCCAGCAGTTTGCGGGGAAACACCATATATTTT.

This clone was seen a few times. The CDR3 sequence is CASSIGQGEGEKLFF. CDR3 DNA: TGTGCCAGCAGCATTGGACAGGGGGAAGGTGAAAAACTGTTTTTT. V usage is TRBV7-8 and J usage is TRBJ1-4; 10 bases map to TRBD1. The V and J ends lost 5 bases and 7 bases, in that order; junction bases with no gene match: 7. CDR3 size: 15 residues. The germline V gene encodes CDR1 SGHVS and CDR2 FQNEAQ. Full variable domain (remainder filled in from reference TRBV7-8 and TRBJ1-4): GAGVSQSPRYKVAKRGQDVALRCDPISGHVSLFWYQQALGQGPEFLTYFQNEAQLDKSGLPSDRFFAERPEGSVSTLKIQRTQQEDSAVYLCASSIGQGEGEKLFFGSGTQLSVL.

The chain has TRBV6-1 and TRBJ1-6, with D hard to call. Germline V lookup: CDR1 MNHNS, CDR2 SASEGT. V was trimmed by 3 bases and J by 6 bases, leaving 15 bases between them. The CDR3 spans 16 residues. The CDR3 spells CASSDASGNLNSPLHF. The CDR3 nucleotides read TGTGCCAGCAGTGATGCATCGGGGAACCTTAATTCACCCCTCCACTTT.

The chain is built from TRBV7-2 and TRBJ1-2; D gene unclear. CDR1 SGHTA and CDR2 FQGNSA come from the germline V gene. This CDR3 contains 14 residues. With 2 bases removed from V and 2 bases from J, the gap between germline ends came to 9 bases. The chain's CDR3 is CASSLSPGNYGYTF. CDR3 bases: TGTGCCAGCAGCTTATCCCCGGGGAACTATGGCTACACCTTC.

In regard to this clone: Germline and junction disagree at one end, which may indicate a read error. The rearrangement links TRBV4-3 to TRBJ1-1; D gene uncertain. The germline CDR1 and CDR2 sequences are LGHNA and YSLEER. The CDR3 runs to 14 residues. The CDR3 coding sequence is TGCGCCAGCAGCCCCGACCCCGCCCGGGTGCGGCCGCTCTTT. Translating gives CASSPDPARVRPLF.

The chain employs TRBV18 and TRBJ1-1; D perhaps matches TRBD1 (5 bases). The V end lost 6 bases, the J end lost 8 bases, and 16 bases lay between the germline ends. CDR3 size: 13 residues. Germline V gene lookup returns CDR1 KGHSH and CDR2 LQKENI. The CDR3 nucleotides are TGTGCCAGCTCTACCACTCAGGGCAGAGAAGCTTTCTTT. It codes for CASSTTQGREAFF.

As regards this clone: Germline and junction disagree at one end, which may indicate a read error. This rearrangement joins TRBV7-7 to TRBJ1-4, with TRBD1 identical over 9 bases. This CDR3 spans 16 amino acids. Germline CDR1 and CDR2: SSHAT and FNYEAQ (reference sequence). The CDR3 sequence is CASSCLEGQGNEKLFF. CDR3 nucleotides: TGTGCTAGCAGCTGTCTCGAAGGACAGGGGAATGAAAAACTGTTTTTT.

The V call is TRBV11-2, the J call TRBJ2-3; TRBD2 might be the D (5 bases). Trimming removed 1 base from V and 11 bases from J, with 13 bases in between. There are 13 residues in the CDR3. Germline CDR1 and CDR2: SGHAT and FQNNGV. Written as DNA, the CDR3 is TGTGCCAGCAGCTTAGGGTTTGCGGGTGTGCAGTATTTT. It specifies CASSLGFAGVQYF.

The V and J genes are TRBV29-1 and TRBJ2-5, with 7 positions matching TRBD1. V dropped 7 bases and J dropped 4; count of bases not matched to a gene: 6. Per the germline V gene, CDR1 is SQVTM and CDR2 is ANQGSEA. This CDR3 is 12 amino acids long. CDR3 sequence reads: CSALTGRETQYF. The CDR3, as DNA: TGCAGCGCCTTGACAGGGAGAGAGACCCAGTACTTC.

This chain connects TRBV7-3 to TRBJ2-2; the D is unclear. Germline V gene data show CDR1 as SGHTA and CDR2 as FQGTGA. The ends were cut back, 5 bases at V and 4 bases at J, with 8 bases in the middle. This CDR3 has 13 amino acids. CDR3 in amino acids: CASSDRGTGELFF. The CDR3 DNA sequence: TGTGCCAGCAGCGACCGAGGCACCGGGGAGCTGTTTTTT.

The chain links TRBV4-1 to TRBJ2-4; D perhaps matches TRBD2 (5 bases). The CDR3 length is 17 residues. V dropped 3 bases and J dropped 3 bases, with 18 bases sitting between them. Germline V gene data show CDR1 as MGHRA and CDR2 as YSYEKL. The CDR3, as DNA: TGCGCCAGCAGCCAGGGGAAGGCGAGGGAAGTCAAAAACATTCAGTACTTC. Translated, it gives CASSQGKAREVKNIQYF.

V usage is TRBV27 and J usage is TRBJ2-1; TRBD2 matches 16 bases. With V trimmed by 3 bases and J by 9 bases, 11 bases remained unmatched. The CDR3 has 18 residues. Germline V gives CDR1 MNHEY, CDR2 SMNVEV (reference sequence). This CDR3 is CASSLEFGTSGGAGEQFF. CDR3 sequence (DNA): TGTGCCAGCAGTTTGGAGTTCGGGACTAGCGGGGGGGCCGGTGAGCAGTTCTTC.

This clone appeared once. This chain links TRBV19 with TRBJ1-2, with TRBD1 matching over 7 bases. The CDR3 totals 12 residues. CDR1 and CDR2 from the germline V gene are LNHDA and SQIVND (reference sequence). The J segment lost 4 bases and the V segment lost 8 bases, leaving 4 bases of the junction unmatched. In DNA, the CDR3 is TGTGCCAGTTGGGACAGCAGCTATGGCTACACCTTC. Protein product: CASWDSSYGYTF.

This chain joins TRBV20-1 and TRBJ1-1; D is unclear. Trimming took 3 bases from V and 3 from J, leaving 17 bases between them. Germline V CDR1 and CDR2: DFQATT, SNEGSKA (reference sequence). The CDR3 is 15 residues long. CDR3 bases: TGCAGTGCTAGTCCCCACTCCCGACGGGACACTGAAGCTTTCTTT. It codes for CSASPHSRRDTEAFF.

The rearrangement links TRBV6-2 or TRBV6-3 to TRBJ1-4, with D tentatively TRBD1 (5 bases). This CDR3 spans 14 amino acids. Germline CDR1 and CDR2: MNHEY and SVGEGT. V was pared by 5 bases and J by 7 bases, with 14 bases between. CDR3: CASSPGGTSEKLFF. CDR3 nucleotide sequence: TGTGCCAGCAGTCCGGGGGGAACGAGTGAAAAACTGTTTTTT.

The chain has TRBV29-1 and TRBJ1-2, with 12 bases lining up with TRBD1. The germline CDR1 and CDR2 sequences are SQVTM and ANQGSEA. The CDR3 runs 15 residues. J was trimmed by 4 bases and V by 5 bases; bases with no gene match: 8. CDR3 residues: CSVSGTGGWGYGYTF. For the CDR3, the DNA is TGCAGCGTTTCCGGGACAGGGGGCTGGGGCTATGGCTACACCTTC.

The CDR3 here is CASSFPRGNYGYTF. Written as DNA, the CDR3 is TGTGCCAGTTCCTTTCCGAGGGGGAACTATGGCTACACCTTC. V is TRBV18 and J is TRBJ1-2; D is possibly TRBD1 (6 bases). From germline, CDR1 is KGHSH and CDR2 LQKENI. Trimming took off 9 bases at V and 2 bases at J, with 16 bases between the two ends. The CDR3 runs to 14 residues.

The chain uses TRBV2 and TRBJ2-1, with D unresolved. The CDR3 extends over 13 amino acids. CDR1 and CDR2 (germline): SNHLY, FYNNEI. V was pared by 6 bases and J by 12 bases, with 18 bases between. In DNA, the CDR3 is TGTGCCAGCAGCGAGAATAGCAATTTGTTGCAGTTCTTC. This encodes CASSENSNLLQFF.

CDR3: CASSDTGYAYGYTF. Written as DNA, the CDR3 is TGCGCCAGCAGTGATACAGGGTATGCCTATGGCTACACCTTC. The rearrangement links TRBV10-2 to TRBJ1-2, with D maybe TRBD1 (6 bases). The V gene's germline CDR1 is WSHSY and CDR2 SAAADI. Trimming stripped 3 bases from V and 4 bases from J, with 12 bases between. The CDR3 contains 14 residues.

The chain combines TRBV3-1 (or the pseudogene TRBV3-2) with TRBJ1-1; 7 positions match TRBD1. The CDR3 has 13 amino acids. V shed 7 bases, J shed 5 bases, and the junction held 7 bases outside the gene matches. Germline CDR1 is LGHDT and CDR2 is YNNKEL (reference sequence). The CDR3 DNA reads as TGTGCCAGCAATTCACAGGGGAGGACTGAAGCTTTCTTT. This sequence encodes CASNSQGRTEAFF.

The chain uses TRBV18 and TRBJ1-5; D gene ambiguous. Germline values: CDR1 KGHSH, CDR2 LQKENI. This CDR3 contains 13 residues. Trimming pared 9 bases from V and 0 bases from J, leaving 9 bases between. DNA for the CDR3: TGTGCCAGTAAGGGAGATAGCAATCAGCCCCAGCATTTT. Its translation: CASKGDSNQPQHF. Filled out from reference TRBV18 and TRBJ1-5, the complete variable domain reads NAGVMQNPRHLVRRRGQEARLRCSPMKGHSHVYWYRQLPEEGLKFMVYLQKENIIDESGMPKERFSAEFPKEGPSILRIQQVVRGDSAAYFCASKGDSNQPQHFGDGTRLSIL.

V and J are TRBV5-1 and TRBJ1-4; TRBD1 matches 8 bases. Trimming took 4 bases from V and 3 from J; bases not matched to a gene: 5. The CDR3 loop spans 15 amino acids. Germline V lookup: CDR1 SGHRS, CDR2 YFSETQ. CDR3 coding DNA: TGCGCCAGCAGCAGGCGACAGGGGTCTAATGAAAAACTGTTTTTT. Translated, it gives CASSRRQGSNEKLFF. Looking up the rest from reference TRBV5-1 and TRBJ1-4 gives the full variable domain: KAGVTQTPRYLIKTRGQQVTLSCSPISGHRSVSWYQQTPGQGLQFLFEYFSETQRNKGNFPGRFSGRQFSNSRSEMNVSTLELGDSALYLCASSRRQGSNEKLFFGSGTQLSVL.

The genes are TRBV4-2 and TRBJ1-2; D might be TRBD1 (6 bases). The V end lost 0 bases, the J end lost 3 bases, and 17 bases lay between the germline ends. Germline values: CDR1 LGHNA, CDR2 YNFKEQ. The CDR3 spans 17 residues. CDR3 sequence (DNA): TGTGCCAGCAGCCAAGAAAATCGTGGGGGCGCAGACTATGGCTACACCTTC. The encoded protein is CASSQENRGGADYGYTF.

This chain links TRBV12-5 with TRBJ1-2; D perhaps matches TRBD1 (6 bases). The CDR3 has 12 amino acids. Germline V gene sequence: CDR1 LGHNT, CDR2 FRNRAP. V lost 5 bases to trimming and J lost 6 bases, with 10 bases between them. CDR3 region: CASGMGANGYTF. The DNA for the CDR3 is TGTGCTAGTGGTATGGGGGCTAATGGCTACACCTTC.

This clone was recorded only once. The V and J genes are TRBV19 and TRBJ1-5; D is perhaps TRBD1 (5 bases). Trimming removed 7 bases from V and 5 bases from J, with 15 bases in between. CDR1 and CDR2 (germline): LNHDA, SQIVND (reference sequence). This CDR3 spans 14 amino acids. The DNA for the CDR3 is TGTGCCAGTACAGGGTCTACCTACTATCAGCCCCAGCATTTT. Protein: CASTGSTYYQPQHF.

J is TRBJ2-3 and V is TRBV2; 9 bases are shared with TRBD2. The V gene end was trimmed by 7 bases and the J gene end by 3 bases; junction bases not matched to a gene: 8. This CDR3 contains 15 residues. Germline V gives CDR1 SNHLY, CDR2 FYNNEI. The CDR3 loop reads CASIQRGAVTDTQYF. The CDR3 bases are TGTGCCAGCATCCAGCGGGGGGCCGTTACAGATACGCAGTATTTT.

V and J are TRBV7-2 and TRBJ1-5, with D perhaps matching TRBD1 (5 bases). V lost 3 bases and J lost 5, with 11 bases in between. Looked up from germline, CDR1 is SGHTA and CDR2 is FQGNSA. The CDR3 extends over 14 amino acids. Here the CDR3 DNA reads TGTGCCAGCAGCTTTTCGACAGCAGATCAGCCCCAGCATTTT. Protein sequence: CASSFSTADQPQHF.